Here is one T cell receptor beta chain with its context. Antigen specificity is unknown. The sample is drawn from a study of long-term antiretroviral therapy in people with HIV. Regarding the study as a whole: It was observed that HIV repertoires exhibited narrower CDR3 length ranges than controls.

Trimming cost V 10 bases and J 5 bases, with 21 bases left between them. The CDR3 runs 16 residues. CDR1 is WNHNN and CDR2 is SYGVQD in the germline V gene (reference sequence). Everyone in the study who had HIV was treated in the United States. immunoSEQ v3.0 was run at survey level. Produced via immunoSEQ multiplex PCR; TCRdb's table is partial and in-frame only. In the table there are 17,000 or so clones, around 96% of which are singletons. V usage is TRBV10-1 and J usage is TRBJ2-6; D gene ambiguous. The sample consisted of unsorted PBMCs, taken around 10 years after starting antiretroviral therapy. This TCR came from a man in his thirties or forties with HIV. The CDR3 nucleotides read TGCGCCAACACCTCACCCGACGGCATCAGGGCCAACGTCCTGACTTTC. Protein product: CANTSPDGIRANVLTF.